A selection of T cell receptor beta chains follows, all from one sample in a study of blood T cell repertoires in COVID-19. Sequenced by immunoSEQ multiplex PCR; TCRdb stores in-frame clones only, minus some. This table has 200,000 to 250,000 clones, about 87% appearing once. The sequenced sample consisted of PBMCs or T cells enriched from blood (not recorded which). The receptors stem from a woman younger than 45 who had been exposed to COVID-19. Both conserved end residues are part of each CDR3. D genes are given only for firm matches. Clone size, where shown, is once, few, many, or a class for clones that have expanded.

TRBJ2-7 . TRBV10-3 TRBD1 CAISGQGVSYEQYF TGTGCCATCAGCGGACAGGGGGTCTCCTACGAGCAGTACTTC
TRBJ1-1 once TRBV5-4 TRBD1 CASSRDRNTEAFF TGTGCCAGCTCTAGGGACAGAAACACTGAAGCTTTCTTT
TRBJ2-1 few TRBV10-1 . CASSRAYNEQFF TGCGCCAGCAGCAGAGCGTACAATGAGCAGTTCTTC
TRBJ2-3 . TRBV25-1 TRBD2 CASSEGGREDTQYF TGTGCCAGCAGTGAGGGCGGGAGGGAAGATACGCAGTATTTT
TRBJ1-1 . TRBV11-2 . CASSLGATEAFF TGTGCCAGCAGCCTAGGAGCAACTGAAGCTTTCTTT
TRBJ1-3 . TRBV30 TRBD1 CAWGDRRSGNTIYF TGTGCCTGGGGGGACAGGCGCTCTGGAAACACCATATATTTT
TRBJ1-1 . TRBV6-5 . CASSFVLTGVNTEAFF TGTGCCAGCAGTTTCGTACTGACGGGGGTGAACACTGAAGCTTTCTTT
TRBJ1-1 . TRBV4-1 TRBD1 CASRQGAGNLNTEAFF TGCGCCAGCAGACAGGGGGCGGGAAACCTGAACACTGAAGCTTTCTTT
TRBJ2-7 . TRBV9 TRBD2 CASSVELAGVDEQYF TGTGCCAGCAGCGTAGAACTAGCGGGAGTCGACGAGCAGTACTTC
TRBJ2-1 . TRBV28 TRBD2 CASSSPSGKSSYNEQFF TGTGCCAGCAGTTCCCCTAGCGGGAAGAGCTCCTACAATGAGCAGTTCTTC
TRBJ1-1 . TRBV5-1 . CASSLSPSNTEAFF TGCGCCAGCAGCTTGTCGCCGAGCAACACTGAAGCTTTCTTT
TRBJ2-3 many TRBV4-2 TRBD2 CASSHPTGLAGGEDTQYF TGTGCCAGCAGCCATCCCACGGGACTAGCGGGAGGGGAGGATACGCAGTATTTT
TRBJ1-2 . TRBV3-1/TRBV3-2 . CASSQGGYREGYTF TGTGCCAGCAGCCAGGGAGGGTACAGGGAGGGCTACACCTTC
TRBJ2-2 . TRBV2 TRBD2 CATSGRATGELFF TGTGCCACTAGCGGGAGGGCCACCGGGGAGCTGTTTTTT
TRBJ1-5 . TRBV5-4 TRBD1 CASSRDREDQPQHF TGTGCCAGCAGCCGGGACAGGGAGGATCAGCCCCAGCATTTT
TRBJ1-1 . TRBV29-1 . CSSGTGSTEAFF TGCAGCTCGGGAACAGGGTCCACTGAAGCTTTCTTT
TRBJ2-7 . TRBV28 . CAPAFDYEYEQYF TGTGCCCCAGCCTTTGACTACGAATACGAGCAGTACTTC
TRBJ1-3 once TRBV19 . CASSPLGNTIYF TGTGCCAGTAGCCCACTCGGAAACACCATATATTTT
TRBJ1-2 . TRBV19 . CASSIEAEEDGYTF TGTGCCAGTAGTATCGAGGCAGAAGAAGATGGCTACACCTTC
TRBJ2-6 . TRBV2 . CASKAGLYRLNVLTF TGTGCCAGCAAGGCAGGTTTGTACCGTCTCAACGTCCTGACTTTC
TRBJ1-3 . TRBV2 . CASTLNQGTSGNTIYF TGTGCCAGCACATTAAATCAGGGAACCTCTGGAAACACCATATATTTT
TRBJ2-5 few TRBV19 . CASSIRETQYF TGTGCCAGTAGTATACGGGAGACCCAGTACTTC
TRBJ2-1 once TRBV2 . CASSVGANEQFF TGTGCCAGCAGTGTGGGGGCCAATGAGCAGTTCTTC
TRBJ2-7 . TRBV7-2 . CASSLRGEGYEQYF TGTGCCAGCAGCTTACGAGGAGAGGGCTACGAGCAGTACTTC
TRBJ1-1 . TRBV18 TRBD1 CASSPRSAGGLDTEAFF TGTGCCAGCTCACCAAGATCCGCAGGGGGCCTGGACACTGAAGCTTTCTTT
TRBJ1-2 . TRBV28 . CASSRTPYGYTF TGTGCCAGCAGTCGGACACCCTATGGCTACACCTTC
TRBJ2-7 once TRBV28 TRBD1 CASSLQGFRDEQYF TGTGCCAGCAGTCTACAGGGGTTTCGCGACGAGCAGTACTTC
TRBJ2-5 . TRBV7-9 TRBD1 CASSYIPGQGEGETQYF TGTGCCAGCAGCTACATTCCGGGACAGGGGGAGGGAGAGACCCAGTACTTC
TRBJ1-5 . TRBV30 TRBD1 CAWSVARGTGYQPQHF TGTGCCTGGAGTGTAGCCCGGGGGACAGGGTATCAGCCCCAGCATTTT
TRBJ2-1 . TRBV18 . CASSPDDFKNEQFF TGTGCCAGCTCACCAGATGACTTCAAAAATGAGCAGTTCTTC
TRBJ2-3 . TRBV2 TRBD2 CASSSGTSGGNTQYF TGTGCCAGCAGTTCCGGGACTAGCGGAGGGAATACGCAGTATTTT
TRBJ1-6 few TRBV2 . CASKGPGNNSPLHF TGTGCCAGCAAGGGTCCAGGGAACAATTCACCCCTCCACTTT
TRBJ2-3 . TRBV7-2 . CASSLARRILRFPTDTQYF TGTGCCAGCAGCTTAGCGAGGAGGATACTTAGATTCCCAACAGATACGCAGTATTTT
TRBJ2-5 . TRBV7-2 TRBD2 CASSHRDYPQETQYF TGTGCCAGCAGCCACCGGGACTATCCGCAAGAGACCCAGTACTTC
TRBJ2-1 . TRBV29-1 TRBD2 CSALGLAANNEQFF TGCAGCGCTCTCGGACTAGCGGCTAACAATGAGCAGTTCTTC
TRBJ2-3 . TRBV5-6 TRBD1 CASSSPGGPTDTQYF TGTGCCAGCAGCTCCCCAGGGGGTCCCACAGATACGCAGTATTTT
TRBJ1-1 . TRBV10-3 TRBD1 CAISESLGQAGTEAFF TGTGCCATCAGTGAGTCGCTTGGACAGGCGGGGACTGAAGCTTTCTTT
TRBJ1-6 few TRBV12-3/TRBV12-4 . CASSPLEGSPLHF TGTGCCAGCAGTCCCCTCGAGGGTTCACCCCTCCACTTT
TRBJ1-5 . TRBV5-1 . CASSLGTGGTQPQHF TGCGCCAGCAGCTTGGGGACCGGAGGGACGCAGCCCCAGCATTTT
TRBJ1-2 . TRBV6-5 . CASSRTAYGYTF TGTGCCAGCAGTAGGACAGCTTATGGCTACACCTTC
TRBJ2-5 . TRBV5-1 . CASSFSGQETQYF TGCGCCAGCAGCTTTAGCGGTCAAGAGACCCAGTACTTC
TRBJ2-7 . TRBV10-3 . CAISPTGSHEQYF TGTGCCATCAGTCCCACAGGGAGCCACGAGCAGTACTTC
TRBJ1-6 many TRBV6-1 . CASSDSGNNSPLHF TGTGCCAGCAGTGATTCGGGGAATAATTCACCCCTCCACTTT
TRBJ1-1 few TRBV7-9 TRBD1 CASIWWRQGNTEAFF TGTGCCAGCATTTGGTGGAGACAGGGGAACACTGAAGCTTTCTTT
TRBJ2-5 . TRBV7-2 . CASSLGGRQETQYF TGTGCCAGCAGCTTAGGGGGGCGTCAAGAGACCCAGTACTTC
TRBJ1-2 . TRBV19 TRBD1 CASSIGQGSNGYTF TGTGCCAGTAGCATAGGACAGGGAAGTAACGGCTACACCTTC